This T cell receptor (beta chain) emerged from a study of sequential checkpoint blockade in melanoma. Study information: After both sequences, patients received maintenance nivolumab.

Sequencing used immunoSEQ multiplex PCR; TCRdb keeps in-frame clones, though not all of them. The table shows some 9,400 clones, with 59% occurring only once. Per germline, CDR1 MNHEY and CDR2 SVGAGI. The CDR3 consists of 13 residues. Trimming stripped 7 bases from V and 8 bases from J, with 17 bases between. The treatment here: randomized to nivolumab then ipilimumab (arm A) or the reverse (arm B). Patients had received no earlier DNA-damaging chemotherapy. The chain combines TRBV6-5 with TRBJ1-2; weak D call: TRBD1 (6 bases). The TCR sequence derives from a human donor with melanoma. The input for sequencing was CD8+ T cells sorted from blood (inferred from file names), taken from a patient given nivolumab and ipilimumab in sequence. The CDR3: CASTGGPSRGYTF. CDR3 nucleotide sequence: TGTGCCAGCACCGGGGGGCCTTCTCGCGGCTACACCTTC.